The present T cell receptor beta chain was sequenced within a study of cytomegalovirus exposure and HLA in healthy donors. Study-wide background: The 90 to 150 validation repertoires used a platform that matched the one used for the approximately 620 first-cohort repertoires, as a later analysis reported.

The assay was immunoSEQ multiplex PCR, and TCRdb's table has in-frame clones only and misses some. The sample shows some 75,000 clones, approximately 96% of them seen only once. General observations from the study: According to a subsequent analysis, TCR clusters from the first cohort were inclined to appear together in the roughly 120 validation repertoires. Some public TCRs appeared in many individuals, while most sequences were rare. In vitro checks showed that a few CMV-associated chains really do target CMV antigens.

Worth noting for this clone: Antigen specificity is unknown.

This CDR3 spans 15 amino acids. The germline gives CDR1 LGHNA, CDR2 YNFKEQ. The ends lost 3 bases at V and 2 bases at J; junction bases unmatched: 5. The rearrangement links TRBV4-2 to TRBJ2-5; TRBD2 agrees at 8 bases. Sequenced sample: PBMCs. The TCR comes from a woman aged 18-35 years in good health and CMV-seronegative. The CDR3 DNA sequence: TGTGCCAGCAGCCACCCTAGCGGGTTGCAAGAGACCCAGTACTTC. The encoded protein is CASSHPSGLQETQYF.